This passage covers 30 T cell receptor beta chains from one sample sequenced in a study of T cell changes during pregnancy in multiple sclerosis. The assay was immunoSEQ multiplex PCR, and TCRdb's table has in-frame clones only and misses some. The profile shows about 68,000 clones, about 90% of them singletons. The sample here was peripheral blood, taken in the second trimester of pregnancy. The receptors derive from a female donor with multiple sclerosis, enrolled in a pregnancy study.

This chain uses TRBV5-4 with TRBJ1-1; D is undetermined. CDR1 and CDR2 from the germline V gene are SGHNT and YYREEE (reference sequence). The V and J ends lost 3 bases and 1 base respectively, with 7 bases between them. This CDR3 has 13 residues. The CDR3: CASSSPGNTEAFF. The CDR3 DNA follows: TGTGCCAGCAGCTCCCCAGGGAACACTGAAGCTTTCTTT.

V is TRBV10-3 and J is TRBJ2-3, with D perhaps TRBD2 (5 bases). With 10 bases removed from V and 2 bases from J, the gap between germline ends came to 13 bases. The CDR3 runs 13 residues. The germline V gene encodes CDR1 ENHRY and CDR2 SYGVKD. The CDR3 nucleotides read TGTGCCACCCATCTAGCCCCCACAGATACGCAGTATTTT. This encodes CATHLAPTDTQYF.

The V gene is TRBV6-8, the J gene TRBJ2-3, with 9 bases that match TRBD2. Germline CDR1 MNHGY, CDR2 SAAAGT. The CDR3 runs 17 residues. After removal of 3 bases from V and 0 bases from J, the junction contained 7 bases not matched to a gene. CDR3 residues: CASSYYKRGDSTDTQYF. The DNA of the CDR3 is TGTGCCAGCAGTTATTACAAGCGGGGGGATAGCACAGATACGCAGTATTTT.

The chain joins TRBV6-5 to TRBJ2-1; 12 bases map to TRBD2. This CDR3 is 14 amino acids long. Losses at the gene ends were 4 bases for V and 5 bases for J; bases not matched to a gene: 0. Looked up from germline, CDR1 is MNHEY and CDR2 is SVGAGI. CDR3 DNA sequence: TGTGCCAGCAGTTGGACTAGCGGGGACAATGAGCAGTTCTTC. Translated: CASSWTSGDNEQFF.

As DNA, the CDR3 is TGTGCCAGCAGCTTGGCACCGGGACAGGGTTTCTATAATTCACCCCTCCACTTT. This gives the protein CASSLAPGQGFYNSPLHF. V is TRBV5-6 and J is TRBJ1-6; 9 nucleotides agree with TRBD1. CDR1 and CDR2 (germline): SGHDT, YYEEEE. The CDR3 runs to 18 residues. J lost 3 bases, V lost 0 bases, and 7 bases had no gene match.

The chain recombines TRBV5-1 with TRBJ2-2, with 7 bases aligning to TRBD1. The CDR3 length is 16 residues. The germline CDR1 and CDR2 sequences are SGHRS and YFSETQ. J gave up 4 bases and V 4 bases, and 10 bases lay outside the gene matches. CDR3 residues: CASSALQGPPTGELFF. The CDR3 bases are TGCGCCAGCAGCGCCCTACAGGGGCCTCCCACCGGGGAGCTGTTTTTT. The full variable domain, rest sourced from reference TRBV5-1 and TRBJ2-2, is KAGVTQTPRYLIKTRGQQVTLSCSPISGHRSVSWYQQTPGQGLQFLFEYFSETQRNKGNFPGRFSGRQFSNSRSEMNVSTLELGDSALYLCASSALQGPPTGELFFGEGSRLTVL.

This sequence joins TRBV7-3 and TRBJ1-2, with 7 bases fitting TRBD1. Germline V gives CDR1 SGHTA, CDR2 FQGTGA. This CDR3 is 14 amino acids long. V lost 2 bases, J lost 5 bases, and 5 bases stayed unmatched. The CDR3 nucleotides are TGTGCCAGCAGCTTAGACGGGGGACAGTATGGCTACACCTTC. It yields the protein CASSLDGGQYGYTF.

The rearrangement links TRBV10-3 to TRBJ2-2; possibly TRBD2 for D (6 bases). The CDR3 extends over 16 amino acids. With 1 base removed from V and 6 bases from J, the gap between germline ends came to 15 bases. The V gene's germline CDR1 is ENHRY and CDR2 SYGVKD. CDR3 DNA: TGTGCCATCAGTGAGTACGTCGGGGGTACGGCCGGGGAGCTGTTTTTT. Its protein product is CAISEYVGGTAGELFF.

This sequence joins TRBV6-1 and TRBJ2-5, with 11 bases fitting TRBD1. V lost 9 bases and J lost 4; bases outside the gene matches: 10. The CDR3 is made up of 15 amino acids. Germline V lookup: CDR1 MNHNS, CDR2 SASEGT. CDR3 coding DNA: TGTGCCAGTACCCCGGGACAGGGGGGAGGAGAGACCCAGTACTTC. Protein sequence: CASTPGQGGGETQYF.

In this sample, this clone turned up once. This sequence joins TRBV6-1 and TRBJ2-5; no clear D. CDR1 and CDR2 (germline): MNHNS, SASEGT. The CDR3 totals 13 residues. V lost 6 bases, J lost 3 bases, and 11 bases lay in between. The CDR3 nucleotides read TGTGCCAGCAGGCTTCCTCGAGAAGAGACCCAGTACTTC. Translation gives CASRLPREETQYF.

The chain couples TRBV7-2 to TRBJ2-5; TRBD2 aligns across 9 bases. From germline, CDR1 is SGHTA and CDR2 FQGNSA. V gave up 3 bases and J gave up 5 bases; unmatched junction bases: 19. This CDR3 is 19 amino acids long. The CDR3 spells CASSFPQTLLAGRQETQYF. CDR3 nucleotide sequence: TGTGCCAGCAGCTTTCCCCAGACCCTTCTAGCGGGGAGGCAGGAGACCCAGTACTTC.

This clone came up once. The CDR3 here is CASSIPGTENSPLHF. The CDR3 DNA follows: TGTGCCAGCAGCATTCCCGGGACTGAGAATTCACCCCTCCACTTT. The chain couples TRBV5-4 to TRBJ1-6; weak D call: TRBD1 (5 bases). Trimming took off 4 bases at V and 7 bases at J, with 15 bases between the two ends. This CDR3 has 15 amino acids. The germline gives CDR1 SGHNT, CDR2 YYREEE (reference sequence).

The table lists this clone with a count of one. This chain connects TRBV29-1 to TRBJ2-2; 8 bases are shared with TRBD1. Germline CDR1 reads SQVTM; CDR2 reads ANQGSEA. This CDR3 has 15 residues. Losses at the gene ends were 6 bases for V and 1 base for J; bases not matched to a gene: 7. CDR3 amino acids: CSVSFGQGNTGELFF. DNA of the CDR3: TGCAGCGTCTCTTTTGGACAGGGGAACACCGGGGAGCTGTTTTTT.

The chain couples TRBV9 to TRBJ1-3; D is possibly TRBD1 (5 bases). The CDR3 sequence is 21 residues long. Trimming took off 4 bases at V and 0 bases at J, with 29 bases between the two ends. Per the germline V gene, CDR1 is SGDLS and CDR2 is YYNGEE. The CDR3 region has the DNA TGTGCCAGCAGCCCAGGGATTCGGCAGGGACGGGACTTCGACTCTGGAAACACCATATATTTT. Translating gives CASSPGIRQGRDFDSGNTIYF.

The chain carries TRBV7-5 and TRBJ2-2; TRBD1 is the table's D call, not checked against the DNA. TRBV7-5 is marked as a pseudogene. The CDR3 has 16 amino acids. CDR3 sequence reads: CARREGGTGGTGELFF. DNA for the CDR3: TGTGCCAGAAGAGAAGGCGGGACAGGGGGCACCGGGGAGCTGTTTTTT.

CDR3 protein: CASGKGSGGAGRDTQYF. CDR3 bases: TGTGCCAGCGGAAAAGGAAGCGGGGGGGCCGGAAGAGATACGCAGTATTTT. The rearrangement joins TRBV27 to TRBJ2-3; the match to TRBD2 covers 10 bases. Germline CDR1 and CDR2: MNHEY and SMNVEV (reference sequence). The CDR3 totals 17 residues. With 8 bases clipped from V and 5 bases from J, the junction kept 16 bases outside the gene matches.

The chain is built from TRBV6-6 and TRBJ2-5; a weak D match, TRBD1 (6 bases). With 7 bases removed from V and 5 bases from J, the gap between germline ends came to 14 bases. Germline CDR1 and CDR2: MNHNY and SVGAGI (reference sequence). The CDR3 length is 13 residues. The CDR3 protein is CASTPQGTETQYF. CDR3 bases: TGTGCCAGCACCCCACAGGGAACGGAGACCCAGTACTTC.

The chain couples TRBV19 to TRBJ1-5; D perhaps matches TRBD1 (6 bases). Germline V gives CDR1 LNHDA, CDR2 SQIVND (reference sequence). The CDR3 covers 13 residues. V was cut by 6 bases and J by 2 bases, with 8 bases left in between. The CDR3 spells CASSNRGNQPQHF. In DNA form, the CDR3 reads TGTGCCAGTAGCAACAGGGGCAATCAGCCCCAGCATTTT.

The chain joins TRBV29-1 to TRBJ2-2; 7 nucleotides align to TRBD2. CDR3 size: 13 residues. Germline V gene lookup returns CDR1 SQVTM and CDR2 ANQGSEA. With 7 bases clipped from V and 5 bases from J, the junction kept 7 bases outside the gene matches. As DNA, the CDR3 is TGCAGCGCTGGGGGGGATGCGACCGGGGAGCTGTTTTTT. It translates to CSAGGDATGELFF.

The chain employs TRBV18 and TRBJ1-2; possible D gene TRBD1, 6 bases. This CDR3 is built from 15 residues. CDR1 is KGHSH and CDR2 is LQKENI in the germline V gene. V was pared by 4 bases and J by 0 bases, with 12 bases between. CDR3 sequence: CASSLDRLSNYGYTF. DNA of the CDR3: TGTGCCAGCTCACTTGACAGGCTATCTAACTATGGCTACACCTTC.

The V gene is TRBV27, the J gene TRBJ1-4; 11 positions agree with TRBD1. CDR1 and CDR2 from the germline V gene are MNHEY and SMNVEV (reference sequence). This CDR3 is built from 18 residues. The ends lost 1 base at V and 11 bases at J; junction bases unmatched: 15. Here the CDR3 reads CASSLLGAGGTGGAKLFF. CDR3 nucleotide sequence: TGTGCCAGCAGTTTATTAGGGGCAGGGGGGACAGGGGGGGCGAAACTGTTTTTT.

This chain links TRBV25-1 with TRBJ2-7; D possibly corresponds to TRBD1 (6 bases). In germline, CDR1 is MGHDK, CDR2 SYGVNS. CDR3 size: 14 residues. V lost 4 bases, J lost 4 bases, and 14 bases lay in between. CDR3 loop: CASSARQGSYEQYF. CDR3 in DNA: TGTGCCAGCAGTGCACGCCAGGGGTCGTACGAGCAGTACTTC.

J is TRBJ1-2 and V is TRBV7-9; unclear D gene. This CDR3 comprises 15 residues. V dropped 0 bases and J dropped 4 bases, with 12 bases sitting between them. CDR1 is SEHNR and CDR2 is FQNEAQ in the germline V gene (reference sequence). The CDR3 region is CASSLAGLPGYGYTF. CDR3 in DNA: TGTGCCAGCAGCTTAGCTGGCCTTCCTGGCTATGGCTACACCTTC.

J is TRBJ2-5 and V is TRBV5-6, with 11 nucleotides matching TRBD2. The germline V gene has CDR1 SGHDT and CDR2 YYEEEE. The CDR3 runs 16 residues. Germline trimming cut 7 bases from V and 1 base from J; bases unmatched to any gene: 9. CDR3 loop: CASRWLAGGFQETQYF. The CDR3 DNA reads as TGTGCCAGCCGGTGGCTAGCGGGGGGTTTCCAAGAGACCCAGTACTTC.

This chain uses TRBV7-9 with TRBJ1-1; D call uncertain. Trimming stripped 3 bases from V and 6 bases from J, with 11 bases between. This CDR3 is built from 13 residues. Germline CDR1 is SEHNR and CDR2 is FQNEAQ (reference sequence). The CDR3 is CASSFLVGPEAFF. CDR3 in DNA: TGTGCCAGCAGCTTTCTGGTGGGCCCTGAAGCTTTCTTT.

For this clone: A read error may account for a junction end that differs from germline. V is TRBV13 and J is TRBJ2-3; D is unclear. The CDR3 extends over 12 amino acids. Looked up from germline, CDR1 is PRHDT and CDR2 is FYEKMQ (reference sequence). The CDR3 DNA is TGTGCCAGCAGCAATACTACTCCCTCGCAATATTTT. It codes for CASSNTTPSQYF.

This clone was found a few times. The chain combines TRBV19 with TRBJ1-1; tentatively, D is TRBD1 (5 bases). There are 12 residues in the CDR3. The V end lost 10 bases, the J end lost 1 base, and 10 bases lay between the germline ends. Germline V CDR1 and CDR2: LNHDA, SQIVND (reference sequence). The CDR3 DNA reads as TGTGCCACGCTCAGGGAGAACACTGAAGCTTTCTTT. It encodes CATLRENTEAFF.

The chain carries TRBV19 and TRBJ2-4; possible D gene TRBD2, 5 bases. Per germline, CDR1 LNHDA and CDR2 SQIVND (reference sequence). The CDR3 spans 13 residues. V was pared by 0 bases and J by 7 bases, with 7 bases between. DNA of the CDR3: TGTGCCAGTAGTATAGAAAGGGAGAACATTCAGTACTTC. This codes for CASSIERENIQYF. Complete variable domain (other parts from reference TRBV19 and TRBJ2-4): DGGITQSPKYLFRKEGQNVTLSCEQNLNHDAMYWYRQDPGQGLRLIYYSQIVNDFQKGDIAEGYSVSREKKESFPLTVTSAQKNPTAFYLCASSIERENIQYFGAGTRLSVL.

The rearrangement uses TRBV2 and TRBJ2-1, with D possibly being TRBD1 (5 bases). Between the trimmed V and J ends, which lost 2 bases and 7 bases, there was a span of 15 bases. Germline values: CDR1 SNHLY, CDR2 FYNNEI. The CDR3 is 15 residues long. The CDR3 DNA sequence: TGTGCCAGCAGTGAAACAGGTACGGTGGTTAATGAGCAGTTCTTC. This translates into CASSETGTVVNEQFF. The full variable domain, in which reference TRBV2 and TRBJ2-1 provide the parts outside the CDR3, is EPEVTQTPSHQVTQMGQEVILRCVPISNHLYFYWYRQILGQKVEFLVSFYNNEISEKSEIFDDQFSVERPDGSNFTLKIRSTKLEDSAMYFCASSETGTVVNEQFFGPGTRLTVL.

This chain joins TRBV6-6 and TRBJ2-2, with D tentatively TRBD1 (6 bases). The CDR3 loop spans 15 amino acids. Germline V lookup: CDR1 MNHNY, CDR2 SVGAGI (reference sequence). V was cut by 8 bases and J by 0 bases, with 13 bases left in between. DNA for the CDR3: TGTGCCAGCCCCCTTAAGGGGGCGAACACCGGGGAGCTGTTTTTT. Translation gives CASPLKGANTGELFF.